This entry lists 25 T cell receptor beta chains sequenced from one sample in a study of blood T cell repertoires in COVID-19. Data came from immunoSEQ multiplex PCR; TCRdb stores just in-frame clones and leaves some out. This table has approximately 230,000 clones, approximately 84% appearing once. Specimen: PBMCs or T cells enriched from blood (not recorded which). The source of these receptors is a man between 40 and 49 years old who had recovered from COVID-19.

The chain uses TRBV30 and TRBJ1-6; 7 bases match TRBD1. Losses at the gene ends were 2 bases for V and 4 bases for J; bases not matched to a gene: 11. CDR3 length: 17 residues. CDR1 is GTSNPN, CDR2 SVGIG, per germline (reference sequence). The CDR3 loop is CAWSPDPGQLYNSPLHF. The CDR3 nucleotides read TGTGCCTGGAGTCCTGACCCGGGACAGTTATATAATTCACCCCTCCACTTT. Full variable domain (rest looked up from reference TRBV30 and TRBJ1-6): SQTIHQWPATLVQPVGSPLSLECTVEGTSNPNLYWYRQAAGRGLQLLFYSVGIGQISSEVPQNLSASRPQDRQFILSSKKLLLSDSGFYLCAWSPDPGQLYNSPLHFGNGTRLTVT.

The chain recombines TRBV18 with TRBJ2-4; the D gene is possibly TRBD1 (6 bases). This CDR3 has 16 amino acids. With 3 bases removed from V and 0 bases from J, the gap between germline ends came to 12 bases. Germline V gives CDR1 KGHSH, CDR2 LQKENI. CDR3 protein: CASSPGQRLAKNIQYF. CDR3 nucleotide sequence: TGTGCCAGCTCACCCGGACAGAGATTAGCCAAAAACATTCAGTACTTC.

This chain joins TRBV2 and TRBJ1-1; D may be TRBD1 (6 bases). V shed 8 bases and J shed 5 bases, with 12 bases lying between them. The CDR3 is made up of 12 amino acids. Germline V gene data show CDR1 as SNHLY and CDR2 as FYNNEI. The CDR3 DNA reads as TGTGCCAGCTCATGGGGGCAAACTGAAGCTTTCTTT. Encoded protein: CASSWGQTEAFF.

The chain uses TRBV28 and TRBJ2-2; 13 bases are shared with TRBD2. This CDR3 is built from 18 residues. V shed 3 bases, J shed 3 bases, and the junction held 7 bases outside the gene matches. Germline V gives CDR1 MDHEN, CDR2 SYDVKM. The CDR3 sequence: CASSLTSGRIWDTGELFF. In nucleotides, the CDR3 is TGTGCCAGCAGTTTGACTAGCGGGAGGATCTGGGACACCGGGGAGCTGTTTTTT.

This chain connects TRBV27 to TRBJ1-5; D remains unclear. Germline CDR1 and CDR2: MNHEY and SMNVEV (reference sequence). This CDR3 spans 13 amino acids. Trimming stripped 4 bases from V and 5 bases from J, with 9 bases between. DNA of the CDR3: TGTGCCAGCAGTTCAGACATTGATCAGCCCCAGCATTTT. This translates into CASSSDIDQPQHF.

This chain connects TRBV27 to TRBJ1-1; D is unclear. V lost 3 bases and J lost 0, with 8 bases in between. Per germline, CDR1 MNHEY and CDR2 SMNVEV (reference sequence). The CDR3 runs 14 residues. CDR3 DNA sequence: TGTGCCAGCAGTTTGCGGCGGATGAACACTGAAGCTTTCTTT. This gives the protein CASSLRRMNTEAFF.

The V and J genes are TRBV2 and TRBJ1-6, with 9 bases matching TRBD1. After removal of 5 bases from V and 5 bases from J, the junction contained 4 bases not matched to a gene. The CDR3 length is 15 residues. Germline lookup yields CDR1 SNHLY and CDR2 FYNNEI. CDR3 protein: CASSYRDRDNSPLHF. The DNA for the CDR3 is TGTGCCAGCAGTTACCGGGACAGGGATAATTCACCCCTCCACTTT.

CDR3 region: CASGGTSGVPYEQYF. CDR3 bases: TGTGCTAGTGGGGGGACTAGCGGGGTTCCCTACGAGCAGTACTTC. V gene TRBV12-5 combines with J gene TRBJ2-7; TRBD2 aligns across 13 bases. The CDR3 runs 15 residues. The germline CDR1 and CDR2 sequences are LGHNT and FRNRAP. V lost 6 bases, J lost 2 bases, and 4 bases stayed unmatched.

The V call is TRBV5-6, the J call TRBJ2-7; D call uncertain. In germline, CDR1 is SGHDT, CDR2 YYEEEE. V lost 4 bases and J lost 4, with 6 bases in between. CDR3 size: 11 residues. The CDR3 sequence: CASSLKYEQYF. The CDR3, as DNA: TGTGCCAGCAGCCTTAAATACGAGCAGTACTTC.

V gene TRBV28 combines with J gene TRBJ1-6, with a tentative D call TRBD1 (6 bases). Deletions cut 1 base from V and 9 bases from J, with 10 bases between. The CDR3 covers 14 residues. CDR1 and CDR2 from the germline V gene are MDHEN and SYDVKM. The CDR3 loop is CASSLSQGSSPLHF. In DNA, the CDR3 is TGTGCCAGCAGTTTATCCCAGGGGAGTTCACCCCTCCACTTT.

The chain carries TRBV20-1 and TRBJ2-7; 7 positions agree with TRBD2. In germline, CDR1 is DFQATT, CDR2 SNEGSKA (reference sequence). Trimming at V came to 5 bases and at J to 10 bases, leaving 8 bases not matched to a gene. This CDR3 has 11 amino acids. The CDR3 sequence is CSAPLAPNQYF. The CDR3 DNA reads TGCAGTGCTCCACTAGCGCCTAATCAGTACTTC.

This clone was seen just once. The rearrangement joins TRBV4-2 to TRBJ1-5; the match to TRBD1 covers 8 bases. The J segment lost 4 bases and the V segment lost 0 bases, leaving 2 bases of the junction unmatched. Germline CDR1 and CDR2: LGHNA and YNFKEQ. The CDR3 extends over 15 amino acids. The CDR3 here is CASSQETGGNQPQHF. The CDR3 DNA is TGTGCCAGCAGCCAAGAAACAGGGGGAAATCAGCCCCAGCATTTT.

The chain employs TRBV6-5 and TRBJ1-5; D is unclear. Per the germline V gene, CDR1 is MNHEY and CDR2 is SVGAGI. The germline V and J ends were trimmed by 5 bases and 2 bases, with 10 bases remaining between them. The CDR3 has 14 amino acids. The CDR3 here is CASSRERGNQPQHF. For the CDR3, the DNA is TGTGCCAGCAGTCGAGAACGGGGCAATCAGCCCCAGCATTTT.

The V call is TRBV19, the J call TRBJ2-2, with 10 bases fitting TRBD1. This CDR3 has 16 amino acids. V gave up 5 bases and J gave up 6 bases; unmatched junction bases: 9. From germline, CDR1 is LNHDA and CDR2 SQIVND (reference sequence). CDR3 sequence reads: CASSEPGQGNPGELFF. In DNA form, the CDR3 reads TGTGCCAGTAGTGAACCGGGACAGGGGAATCCCGGGGAGCTGTTTTTT.

The CDR3 sequence: CASRGDRGNNSPLHF. CDR3 DNA: TGTGCCAGCAGAGGGGACAGGGGAAATAATTCACCCCTCCACTTT. V gene TRBV2 combines with J gene TRBJ1-6; TRBD1 matches at 10 bases. The CDR3 consists of 15 residues. Unmatched junction bases numbered 4, after V lost 6 bases and J lost 5 bases. The germline V gene has CDR1 SNHLY and CDR2 FYNNEI.

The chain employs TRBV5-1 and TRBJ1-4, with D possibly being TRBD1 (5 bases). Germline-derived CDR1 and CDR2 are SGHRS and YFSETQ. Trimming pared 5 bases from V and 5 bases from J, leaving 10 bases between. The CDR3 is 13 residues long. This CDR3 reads CASRQGPNEKLFF. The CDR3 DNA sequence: TGCGCCAGCAGGCAGGGCCCAAATGAAAAACTGTTTTTT.

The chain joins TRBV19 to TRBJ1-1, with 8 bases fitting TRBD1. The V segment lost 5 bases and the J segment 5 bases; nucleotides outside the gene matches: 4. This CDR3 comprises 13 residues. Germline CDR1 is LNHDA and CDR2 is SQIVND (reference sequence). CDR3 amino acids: CASSPQGATEAFF. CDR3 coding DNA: TGTGCCAGTAGTCCCCAGGGGGCGACTGAAGCTTTCTTT.

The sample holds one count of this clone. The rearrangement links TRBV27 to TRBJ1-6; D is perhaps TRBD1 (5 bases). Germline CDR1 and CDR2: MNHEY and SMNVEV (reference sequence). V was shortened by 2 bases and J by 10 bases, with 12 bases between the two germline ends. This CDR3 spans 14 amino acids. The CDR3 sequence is CASSLIQGYSPLHF. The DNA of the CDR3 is TGTGCCAGCAGTTTAATTCAGGGATACTCACCCCTCCACTTT.

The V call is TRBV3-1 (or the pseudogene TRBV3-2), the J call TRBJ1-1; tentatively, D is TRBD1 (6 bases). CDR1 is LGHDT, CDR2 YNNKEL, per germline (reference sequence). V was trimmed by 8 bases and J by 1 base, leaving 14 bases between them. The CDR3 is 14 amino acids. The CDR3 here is CASQRGGRNTEAFF. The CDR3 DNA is TGTGCCAGCCAAAGGGGGGGGAGGAACACTGAAGCTTTCTTT.

This CDR3 is CASSLGYPGQINYGYTF. The DNA of the CDR3 is TGTGCCAGCAGCTTAGGATACCCGGGACAGATAAACTATGGCTACACCTTC. The chain is built from TRBV7-2 and TRBJ1-2, with 7 bases identical to TRBD1. CDR3 length: 17 amino acids. Trimming removed 1 base from V and 2 bases from J; junction bases left unmatched: 10. In germline, CDR1 is SGHTA, CDR2 FQGNSA.

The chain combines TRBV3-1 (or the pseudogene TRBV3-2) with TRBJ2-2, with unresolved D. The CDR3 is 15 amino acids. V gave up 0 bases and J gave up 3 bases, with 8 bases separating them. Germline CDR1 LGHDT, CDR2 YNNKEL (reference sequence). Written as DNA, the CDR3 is TGTGCCAGCAGCCAAGATAACCCGGACACCGGGGAGCTGTTTTTT. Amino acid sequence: CASSQDNPDTGELFF.

Here the CDR3 DNA reads TGTGCCAGCAGCCAAGATAGGGGGTCCGACACCGGGGAGCTGTTTTTT. It yields the protein CASSQDRGSDTGELFF. This chain uses TRBV4-2 with TRBJ2-2, with D possibly TRBD1 on 6 matching bases. CDR3 length equals 16 residues. In germline, CDR1 is LGHNA, CDR2 YNFKEQ. With 0 bases removed from V and 3 bases from J, the gap between germline ends came to 11 bases.

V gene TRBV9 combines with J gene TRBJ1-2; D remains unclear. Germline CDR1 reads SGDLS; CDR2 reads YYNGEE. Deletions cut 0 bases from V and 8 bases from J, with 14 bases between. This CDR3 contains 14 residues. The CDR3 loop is CASSVGNSLHGYTF. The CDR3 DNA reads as TGTGCCAGCAGCGTAGGAAACAGCCTCCACGGCTACACCTTC.

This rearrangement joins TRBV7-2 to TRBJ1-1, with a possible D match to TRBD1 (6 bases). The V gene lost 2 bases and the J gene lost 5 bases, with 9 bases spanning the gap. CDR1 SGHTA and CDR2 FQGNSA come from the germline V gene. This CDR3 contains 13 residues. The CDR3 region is CASSLRGGTEAFF. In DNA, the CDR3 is TGTGCCAGCAGCTTAAGGGGGGGTACTGAAGCTTTCTTT.

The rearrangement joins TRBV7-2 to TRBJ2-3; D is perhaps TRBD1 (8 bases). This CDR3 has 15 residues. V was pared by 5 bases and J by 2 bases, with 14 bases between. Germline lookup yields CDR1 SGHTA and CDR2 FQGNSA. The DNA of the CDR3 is TGTGCCAGCAGCCCACAGGGGGGGTTCACAGATACGCAGTATTTT. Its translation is CASSPQGGFTDTQYF.